Listed below are T cell receptor beta chains from one sample, sequenced in a study of T cells expressing NK-cell markers. TCRdb re-called the 5' RACE reads; every CDR3 protein appears as one record, without DNA. Its clone listing holds 150,000 or so distinct CDR3 sequences. Sequenced: blood T cells: a sorted CD56 or NKG2C T cell subset, CD4+ or CD8+ T cells, or bulk PBMC T cells (not recorded which). The receptors stem from a woman between 18 and 70 years old in good health. Both conserved end residues are part of each CDR3. Each record gives: V gene, clone size, J gene, CDR3 protein. Clone size appears in some rows only: once, few, many, or a class for an expanded clone.

>TRBV4-1|-|TRBJ2-3
CASSQDEGLVAATQYF
>TRBV5-5|-|TRBJ2-7
CASSEYALVKKTYEQYF
>TRBV7-9|-|TRBJ1-4
CASSLGGADEKLFF
>TRBV20-1|-|TRBJ1-2
CSAGTGINYGYTF
>TRBV3-1|-|TRBJ1-2
CASSQSPNGYTF
>TRBV5-1|-|TRBJ2-2
CASSLGPLYGELFF
>TRBV21-1|-|TRBJ1-2
CASSKAQFYGYTF
>TRBV4-2|-|TRBJ2-5
CASSQDGTNRQETQYF
>TRBV3-1|-|TRBJ2-5
CASSQALGQSQETQYF
>TRBV5-1|-|TRBJ2-1
CASSSGTSGITSYNEQFF
>TRBV20-1|-|TRBJ2-2
CSANLPGTGELFF
>TRBV5-1|-|TRBJ2-7
CASSWGLVEAYEQYF
>TRBV29-1|-|TRBJ2-1
CSGEVTSGLGEQFF
>TRBV5-5|-|TRBJ2-7
CASSVTGTTSYEQYF
>TRBV5-1|-|TRBJ1-5
CASSAGAPNQPQHF
>TRBV20-1|-|TRBJ1-2
CSAVLDYGYTF
>TRBV2|-|TRBJ2-1
CASSELELSYNEQFF
>TRBV7-7|-|TRBJ2-2
CASSPGGGRSTGELFF
>TRBV28|-|TRBJ2-7
CASRSAYEQYF
>TRBV14|-|TRBJ1-2
CASSQDPKSGYTF
>TRBV5-1|-|TRBJ1-1
CASSLLSLGNTEAFF
>TRBV12-3/TRBV12-4|-|TRBJ2-2
CASSSVSELFF
>TRBV2|-|TRBJ1-1
CASSESPGVGTEAFF
>TRBV6-5|-|TRBJ2-5
CASSYGRAETQYF
>TRBV7-8|-|TRBJ2-1
CASSPALREGPYNEQFF
>TRBV24-1|-|TRBJ2-1
CATRRGTSGFYNEQFF
>TRBV3-1|-|TRBJ2-1
CASRQVSSGGPNEQFF
>TRBV7-8|-|TRBJ2-1
CASSKLFTSSYNEQFF
>TRBV12-3/TRBV12-4|-|TRBJ1-5
CASRPGQGNNQPQHF
>TRBV6-1|-|TRBJ2-7
CASTTGGVSYEQYF
>TRBV29-1|-|TRBJ2-3
CSVELNTDTQYF
>TRBV12-3/TRBV12-4|-|TRBJ1-1
CASGNPGTGSFF
>TRBV12-3/TRBV12-4|-|TRBJ2-1
CASSGTGRVNEQFF
>TRBV3-1|-|TRBJ2-1
CASSQDLGRSYNEQFF
>TRBV20-1|-|TRBJ1-2
CSVDRELMYGYTF
>TRBV7-2|-|TRBJ2-1
CASSLEVYEQFF
>TRBV10-3|-|TRBJ2-1
CAIRPSFGTGGNEQFF
>TRBV7-3|-|TRBJ1-1
CASSLGGGQGAFF
>TRBV7-8|medium-sized|TRBJ2-5
CASSPIRDRGRLWSQYF
>TRBV5-1|-|TRBJ2-7
CASSLAWGEVYEQYF
>TRBV3-1|-|TRBJ1-4
CASSQDLMDVDEKLFF
>TRBV10-3|-|TRBJ1-3
CATHRDRFLPSGNTIYF
>TRBV5-1|-|TRBJ2-7
CASSLEGGTIYEQYF
>TRBV5-1|-|TRBJ2-1
CASSLSGVLRGNEQFF
>TRBV3-1|-|TRBJ1-2
CASSPTRQEWYGYTF
>TRBV20-1|-|TRBJ1-2
CSAIEGSTNYGYTF
>TRBV5-1|-|TRBJ1-3
CASSLGELTGNTIYF
>TRBV5-1|-|TRBJ2-1
CASSPGSLGNEQFF
>TRBV7-9|-|TRBJ2-7
CASSPREYEQYF
>TRBV7-9|-|TRBJ1-1
CASSAQQGLDEAFF
>TRBV7-9|-|TRBJ2-3
CASSNPLAGAGEDTQYF
>TRBV28|-|TRBJ2-2
CATEIRTNTGELFF
>TRBV4-2|-|TRBJ1-5
CASSQEDQPQHF